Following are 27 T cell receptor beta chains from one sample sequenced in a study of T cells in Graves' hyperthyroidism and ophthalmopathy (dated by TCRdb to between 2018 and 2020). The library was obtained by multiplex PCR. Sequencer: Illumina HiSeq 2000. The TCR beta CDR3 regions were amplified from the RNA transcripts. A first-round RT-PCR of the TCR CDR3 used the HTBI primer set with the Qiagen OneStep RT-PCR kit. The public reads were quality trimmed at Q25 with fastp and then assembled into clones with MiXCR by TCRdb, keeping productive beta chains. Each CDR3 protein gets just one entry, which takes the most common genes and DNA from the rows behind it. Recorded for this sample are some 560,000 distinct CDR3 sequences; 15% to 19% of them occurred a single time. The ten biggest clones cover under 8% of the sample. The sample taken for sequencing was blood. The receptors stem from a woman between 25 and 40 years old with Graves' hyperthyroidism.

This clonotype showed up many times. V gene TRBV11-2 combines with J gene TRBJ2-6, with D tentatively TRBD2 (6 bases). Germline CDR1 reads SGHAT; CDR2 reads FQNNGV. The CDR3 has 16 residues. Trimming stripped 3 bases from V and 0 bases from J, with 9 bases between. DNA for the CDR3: TGTGCCAGCAGCTTGATGGGACTCTCTGGGGCCAACGTCCTGACTTTC. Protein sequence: CASSLMGLSGANVLTF. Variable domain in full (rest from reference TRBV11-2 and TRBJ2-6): EAGVAQSPRYKIIEKRQSVAFWCNPISGHATLYWYQQILGQGPKLLIQFQNNGVVDDSQLPKDRFSAERLKGVDSTLKIQPAKLEDSAVYLCASSLMGLSGANVLTFGAGSRLTVL.

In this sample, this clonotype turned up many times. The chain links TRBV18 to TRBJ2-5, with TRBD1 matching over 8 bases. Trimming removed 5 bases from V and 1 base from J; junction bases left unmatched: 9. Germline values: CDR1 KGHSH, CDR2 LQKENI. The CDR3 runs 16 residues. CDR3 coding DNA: TGTGCCAGCTCAGAGGGGACAGGCGGACCCCAAGAGACCCAGTACTTC. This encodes CASSEGTGGPQETQYF.

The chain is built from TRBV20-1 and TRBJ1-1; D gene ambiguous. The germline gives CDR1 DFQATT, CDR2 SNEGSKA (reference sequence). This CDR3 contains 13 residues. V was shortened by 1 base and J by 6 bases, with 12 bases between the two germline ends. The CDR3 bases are TGCAGTGCTAGAGTTAACAGCGGGCCTGAAGCTTTCTTT. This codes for CSARVNSGPEAFF.

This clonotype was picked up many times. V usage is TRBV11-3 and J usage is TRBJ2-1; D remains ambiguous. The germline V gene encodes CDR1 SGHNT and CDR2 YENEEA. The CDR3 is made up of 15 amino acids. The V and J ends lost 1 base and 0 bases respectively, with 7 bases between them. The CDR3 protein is CASSLVSSSYNEQFF. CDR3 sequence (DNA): TGTGCCAGCAGCTTAGTCTCCAGCTCCTACAATGAGCAGTTCTTC.

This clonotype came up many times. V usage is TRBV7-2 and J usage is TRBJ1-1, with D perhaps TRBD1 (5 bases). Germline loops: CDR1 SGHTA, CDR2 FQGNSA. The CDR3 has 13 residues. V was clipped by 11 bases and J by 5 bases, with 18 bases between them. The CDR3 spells CASGQGRLTEAFF. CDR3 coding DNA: TGTGCCTCGGGCCAGGGAAGATTGACTGAAGCTTTCTTT.

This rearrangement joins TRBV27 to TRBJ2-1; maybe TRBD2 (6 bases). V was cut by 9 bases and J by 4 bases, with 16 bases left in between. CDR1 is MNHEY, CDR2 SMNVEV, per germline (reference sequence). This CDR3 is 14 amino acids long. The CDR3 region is CASAWAGFYNEQFF. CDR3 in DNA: TGTGCCAGTGCATGGGCGGGATTTTACAATGAGCAGTTCTTC.

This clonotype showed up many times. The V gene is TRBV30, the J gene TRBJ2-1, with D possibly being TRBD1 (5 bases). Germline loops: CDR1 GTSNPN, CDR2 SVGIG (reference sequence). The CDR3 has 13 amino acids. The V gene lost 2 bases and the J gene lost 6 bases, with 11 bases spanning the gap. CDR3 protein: CAWSKGFGNEQFF. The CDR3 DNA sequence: TGTGCCTGGAGTAAGGGGTTTGGCAATGAGCAGTTCTTC.

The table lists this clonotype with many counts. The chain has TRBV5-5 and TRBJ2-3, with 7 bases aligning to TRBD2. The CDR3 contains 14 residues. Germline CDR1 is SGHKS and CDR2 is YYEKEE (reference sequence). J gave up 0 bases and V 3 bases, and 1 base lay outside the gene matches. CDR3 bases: TGTGCCAGCAGCTCAGCGGGAAGCACAGATACGCAGTATTTT. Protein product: CASSSAGSTDTQYF.

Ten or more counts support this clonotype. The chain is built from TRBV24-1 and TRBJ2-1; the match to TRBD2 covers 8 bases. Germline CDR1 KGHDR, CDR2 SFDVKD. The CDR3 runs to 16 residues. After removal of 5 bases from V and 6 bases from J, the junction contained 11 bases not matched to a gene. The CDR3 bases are TGTGCCACCAGTGCCGTTGGCGGGACTAGGTTCAATGAGCAGTTCTTC. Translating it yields CATSAVGGTRFNEQFF.

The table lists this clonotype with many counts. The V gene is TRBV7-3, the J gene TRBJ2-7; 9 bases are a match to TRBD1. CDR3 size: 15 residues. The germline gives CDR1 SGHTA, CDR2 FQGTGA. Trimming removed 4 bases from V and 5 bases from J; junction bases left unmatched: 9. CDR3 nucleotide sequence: TGTGCCAGCAGCTCCTTACCGGGACAGGGCCACGAGCAGTACTTC. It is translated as CASSSLPGQGHEQYF.

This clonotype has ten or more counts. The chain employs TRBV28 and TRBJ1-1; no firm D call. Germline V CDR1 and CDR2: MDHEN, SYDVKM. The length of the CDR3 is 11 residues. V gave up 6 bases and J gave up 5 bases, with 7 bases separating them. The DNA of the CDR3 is TGTGCCAGCAGGAGCGGTACTGAAGCTTTCTTT. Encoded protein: CASRSGTEAFF.

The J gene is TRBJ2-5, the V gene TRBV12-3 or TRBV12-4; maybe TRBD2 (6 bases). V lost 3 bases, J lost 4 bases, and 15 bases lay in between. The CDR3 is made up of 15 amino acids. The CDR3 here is CASSFWRGGGETQYF. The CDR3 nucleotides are TGTGCCAGCAGTTTCTGGAGGGGAGGCGGAGAGACCCAGTACTTC.

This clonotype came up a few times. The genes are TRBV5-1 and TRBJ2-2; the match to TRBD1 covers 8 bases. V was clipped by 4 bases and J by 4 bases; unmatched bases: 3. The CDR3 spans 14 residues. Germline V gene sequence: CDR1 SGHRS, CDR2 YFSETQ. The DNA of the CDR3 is TGCGCCAGCAGCCCCGACAGGGGCACCGGGGAGCTGTTTTTT. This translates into CASSPDRGTGELFF.

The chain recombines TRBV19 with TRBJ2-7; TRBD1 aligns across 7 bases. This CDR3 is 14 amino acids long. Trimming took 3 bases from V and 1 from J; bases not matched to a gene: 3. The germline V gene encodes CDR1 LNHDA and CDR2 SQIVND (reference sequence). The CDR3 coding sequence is TGTGCCAGTAGTATTACAGGGGATTCCTACGAGCAGTACTTC. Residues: CASSITGDSYEQYF.

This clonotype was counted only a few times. The CDR3 region is CASSAGGSSSYNEQFF. The DNA for the CDR3 is TGTGCCAGCAGCGCTGGAGGTTCCTCCTCCTACAATGAGCAGTTCTTC. V is TRBV9 and J is TRBJ2-1; TRBD2 might be the D (5 bases). Trimming pared 3 bases from V and 0 bases from J, leaving 13 bases between. This CDR3 is 16 amino acids long. The germline gives CDR1 SGDLS, CDR2 YYNGEE.

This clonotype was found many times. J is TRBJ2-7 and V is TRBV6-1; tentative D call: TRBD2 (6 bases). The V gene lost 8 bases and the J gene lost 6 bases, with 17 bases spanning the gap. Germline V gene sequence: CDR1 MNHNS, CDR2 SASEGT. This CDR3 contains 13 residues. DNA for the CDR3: TGTGCCAGCTTGTGGGAGGCGCTTCCCGAGCAGTACTTC. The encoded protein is CASLWEALPEQYF.

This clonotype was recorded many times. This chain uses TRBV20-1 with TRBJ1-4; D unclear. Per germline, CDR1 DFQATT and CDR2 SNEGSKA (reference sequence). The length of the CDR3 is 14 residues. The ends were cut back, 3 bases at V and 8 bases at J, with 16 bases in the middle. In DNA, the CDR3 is TGCAGTGCTAGTAGGGAGGGTTCTAGGGAAAAACTGTTTTTT. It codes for CSASREGSREKLFF.

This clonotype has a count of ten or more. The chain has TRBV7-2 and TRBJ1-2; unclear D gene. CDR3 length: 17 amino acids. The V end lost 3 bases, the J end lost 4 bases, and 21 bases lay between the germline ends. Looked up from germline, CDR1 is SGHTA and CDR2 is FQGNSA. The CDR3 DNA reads TGTGCCAGCAGCTTGAGGGAATCGACGGATACAAGCTATGGCTACACCTTC. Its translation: CASSLRESTDTSYGYTF.

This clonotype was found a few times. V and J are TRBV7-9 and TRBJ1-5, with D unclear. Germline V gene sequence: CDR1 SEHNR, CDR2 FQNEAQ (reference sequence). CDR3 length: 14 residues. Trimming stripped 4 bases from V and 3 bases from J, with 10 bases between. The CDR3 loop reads CASSSLGDNQPQHF. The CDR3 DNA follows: TGTGCCAGCAGCTCCCTTGGGGACAATCAGCCCCAGCATTTT.

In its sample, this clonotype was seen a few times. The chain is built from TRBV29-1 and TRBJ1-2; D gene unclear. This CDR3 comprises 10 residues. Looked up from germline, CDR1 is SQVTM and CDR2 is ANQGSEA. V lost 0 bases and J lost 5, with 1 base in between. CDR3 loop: CSVEDYGYTF. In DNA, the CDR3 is TGCAGCGTTGAAGATTATGGCTACACCTTC.

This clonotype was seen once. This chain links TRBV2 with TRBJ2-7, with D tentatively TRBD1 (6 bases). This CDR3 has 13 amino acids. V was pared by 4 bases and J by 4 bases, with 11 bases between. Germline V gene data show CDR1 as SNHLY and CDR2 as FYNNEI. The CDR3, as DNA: TGTGCCAGCAGTGCAAACAGGGAATACGAGCAGTACTTC. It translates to CASSANREYEQYF.

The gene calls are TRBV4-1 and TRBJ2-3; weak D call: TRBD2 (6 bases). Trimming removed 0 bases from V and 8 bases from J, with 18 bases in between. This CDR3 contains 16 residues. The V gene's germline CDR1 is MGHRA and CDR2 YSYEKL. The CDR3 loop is CASSQDGLLVGGTQYF. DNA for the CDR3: TGCGCCAGCAGCCAAGATGGGCTCCTCGTCGGGGGTACGCAGTATTTT.

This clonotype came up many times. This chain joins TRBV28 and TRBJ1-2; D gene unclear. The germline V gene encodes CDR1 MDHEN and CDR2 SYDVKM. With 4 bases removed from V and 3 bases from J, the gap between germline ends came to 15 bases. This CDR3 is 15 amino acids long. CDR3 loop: CASSSGTDGYYGYTF. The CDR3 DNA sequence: TGTGCCAGCAGTTCGGGCACGGACGGATACTATGGCTACACCTTC.

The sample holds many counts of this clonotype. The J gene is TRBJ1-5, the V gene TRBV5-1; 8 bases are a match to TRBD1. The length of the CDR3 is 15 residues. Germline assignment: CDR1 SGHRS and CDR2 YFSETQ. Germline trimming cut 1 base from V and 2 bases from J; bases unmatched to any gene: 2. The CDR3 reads CASSLTGGGNQPQHF. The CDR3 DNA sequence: TGCGCCAGCAGCTTGACAGGGGGTGGCAATCAGCCCCAGCATTTT. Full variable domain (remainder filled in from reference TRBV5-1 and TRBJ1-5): KAGVTQTPRYLIKTRGQQVTLSCSPISGHRSVSWYQQTPGQGLQFLFEYFSETQRNKGNFPGRFSGRQFSNSRSEMNVSTLELGDSALYLCASSLTGGGNQPQHFGDGTRLSIL.

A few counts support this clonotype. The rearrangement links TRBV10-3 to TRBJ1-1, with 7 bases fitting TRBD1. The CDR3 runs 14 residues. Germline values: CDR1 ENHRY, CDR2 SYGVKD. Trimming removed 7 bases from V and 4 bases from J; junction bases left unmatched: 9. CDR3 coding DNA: TGTGCCATCACCACTGACAGGGCGATCACTGAAGCTTTCTTT. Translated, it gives CAITTDRAITEAFF.

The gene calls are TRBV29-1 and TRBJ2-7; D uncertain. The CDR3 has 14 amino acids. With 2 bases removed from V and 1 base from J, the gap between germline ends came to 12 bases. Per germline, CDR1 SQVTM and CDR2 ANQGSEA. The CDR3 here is CSVEYGQVSYEQYF. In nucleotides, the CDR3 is TGCAGCGTTGAATATGGGCAGGTGTCCTACGAGCAGTACTTC.

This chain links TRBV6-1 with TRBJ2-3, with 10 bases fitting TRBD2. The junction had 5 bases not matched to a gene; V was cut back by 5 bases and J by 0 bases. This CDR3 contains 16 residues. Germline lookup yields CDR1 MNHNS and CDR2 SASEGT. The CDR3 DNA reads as TGTGCCAGCAGTCGGGGACTAGCGAGGAGCACAGATACGCAGTATTTT. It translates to CASSRGLARSTDTQYF.